Presented here are 9 T cell receptor beta chains from one specimen sequenced in a study of low-dose radiotherapy and immunotherapy resistance in tumors. Time point denoted: after trial treatment. Specified treatment: LDRT plus nivolumab, ipilimumab, low-dose cyclophosphamide and aspirin (RACIN trial). Priming of first-strand cDNA relied on TRAV- and TRBV-specific primers (covering alpha and beta chains). A constant-region primer paired with the V-primer adapter amplified TCRs over approximately 18 PCR cycles. TCRdb used MiXCR to reprocess the reads, holding one entry per CDR3 protein. The sample carries tens of thousands of distinct CDR3 sequences, 20% to 25% recorded once. The material was PBMCs, obtained after low-dose radiotherapy plus immunotherapy. These receptors were collected from a female donor with ovarian cancer.

Ten or more counts support this clonotype. The V gene is TRBV20-1, the J gene TRBJ2-2; possibly TRBD1 for D (6 bases). The V gene lost 0 bases and the J gene lost 4 bases, with 9 bases spanning the gap. The CDR3 spans 14 residues. Germline V gene lookup returns CDR1 DFQATT and CDR2 SNEGSKA (reference sequence). As DNA, the CDR3 is TGCAGTGCTAGAGAGGACAGTTTCACCGGGGAGCTGTTTTTT. It encodes CSAREDSFTGELFF.

This clonotype was picked up many times. V is TRBV6-8 and J is TRBJ2-1, with 9 bases fitting TRBD2. The CDR3 consists of 15 residues. Germline V lookup: CDR1 MNHGY, CDR2 SAAAGT. Trimming cost V 5 bases and J 6 bases; bases outside gene matches: 8. CDR3: CASSGLAGARNEQFF. Here the CDR3 DNA reads TGTGCCAGCAGTGGCTTAGCGGGAGCCCGCAATGAGCAGTTCTTC.

Many counts were recorded for this clonotype. The chain couples TRBV27 to TRBJ2-2; D may be TRBD2 (6 bases). Germline lookup yields CDR1 MNHEY and CDR2 SMNVEV (reference sequence). The CDR3 totals 12 residues. V was cut by 5 bases and J by 8 bases, with 9 bases left in between. CDR3 bases: TGTGCCAGCAGTCCTCGGGGGGGGGAGCTGTTTTTT. The encoded protein is CASSPRGGELFF.

This clonotype was seen ten or more times. V usage is TRBV13 and J usage is TRBJ2-5; 7 bases are shared with TRBD1. The CDR3 has 14 amino acids. The V gene end was trimmed by 4 bases and the J gene end by 1 base; junction bases not matched to a gene: 3. In germline, CDR1 is PRHDT, CDR2 FYEKMQ (reference sequence). The CDR3 nucleotides read TGTGCCAGCAGCTCTGGACAGGCCCAAGAGACCCAGTACTTC. Its protein product is CASSSGQAQETQYF.

This clonotype occurred many times. This chain uses TRBV2 with TRBJ1-3; unclear D gene. Germline CDR1 reads SNHLY; CDR2 reads FYNNEI. This CDR3 has 16 amino acids. Trimming took off 2 bases at V and 0 bases at J, with 11 bases between the two ends. CDR3 DNA: TGTGCCAGCAGTGAAATGGCGGTGGACTCTGGAAACACCATATATTTT. This encodes CASSEMAVDSGNTIYF.

This chain joins TRBV9 and TRBJ2-1, with no clear D. CDR1 and CDR2 (germline): SGDLS, YYNGEE. V shed 4 bases and J shed 8 bases, with 10 bases lying between them. This CDR3 has 12 amino acids. Here the CDR3 reads CASSTNEDEQFF. In nucleotides, the CDR3 is TGTGCCAGCAGCACAAATGAGGATGAGCAGTTCTTC.

In this sample, this clonotype turned up many times. The chain uses TRBV5-1 and TRBJ1-6; D unresolved. This CDR3 region has 14 residues. The germline CDR1 and CDR2 sequences are SGHRS and YFSETQ. V lost 3 bases, J lost 7 bases, and 11 bases lay in between. CDR3 sequence (DNA): TGCGCCAGCAGCTCCTGGCCAGCAAATTCACCCCTCCACTTT. Encoded protein: CASSSWPANSPLHF.

This clonotype was counted many times. The chain has TRBV24-1 and TRBJ2-1; 11 positions agree with TRBD1. The V and J ends lost 2 bases and 0 bases, in that order; junction bases with no gene match: 2. The CDR3 is made up of 17 amino acids. The germline gives CDR1 KGHDR, CDR2 SFDVKD. The CDR3, as DNA: TGTGCCACCAGTGATTCTGGGACAGGGGGCTCCTACAATGAGCAGTTCTTC. It is translated as CATSDSGTGGSYNEQFF.

This clonotype was found many times. This chain uses TRBV7-2 with TRBJ1-1; D possibly corresponds to TRBD1 (5 bases). V lost 6 bases to trimming and J lost 7 bases, with 21 bases between them. The germline CDR1 and CDR2 sequences are SGHTA and FQGNSA. CDR3 size: 15 residues. The CDR3 bases are TGTGCCAGCAGACAACCGGGGGTTTATGAGGGTGAAGCTTTCTTT. The encoded protein is CASRQPGVYEGEAFF.